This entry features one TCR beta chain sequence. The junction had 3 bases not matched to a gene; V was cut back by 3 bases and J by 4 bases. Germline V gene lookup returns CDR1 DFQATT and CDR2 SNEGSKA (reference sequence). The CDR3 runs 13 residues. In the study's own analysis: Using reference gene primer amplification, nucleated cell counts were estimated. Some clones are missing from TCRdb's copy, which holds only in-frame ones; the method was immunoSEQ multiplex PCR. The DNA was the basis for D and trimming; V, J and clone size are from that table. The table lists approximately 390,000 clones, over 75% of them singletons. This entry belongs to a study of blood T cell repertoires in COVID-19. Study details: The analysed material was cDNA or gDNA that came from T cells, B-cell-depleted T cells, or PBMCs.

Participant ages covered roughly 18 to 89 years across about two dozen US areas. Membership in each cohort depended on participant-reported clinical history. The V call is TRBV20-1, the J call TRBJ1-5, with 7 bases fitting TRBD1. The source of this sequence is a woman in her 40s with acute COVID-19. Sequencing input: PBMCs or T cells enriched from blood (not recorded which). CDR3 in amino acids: CSASPGGNQPQHF. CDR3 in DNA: TGCAGTGCTAGTCCAGGGGGTAATCAGCCCCAGCATTTT.